Sequencing of this T cell receptor beta chain was carried out in a study of T-cell memory formation after mild COVID-19. Study summary: Largely donor-specific TCR clusters were found. Study-level findings and limits: Those CD4+ clones that contracted were mainly in CM and EM (CD8+ ones in EMRA).

Many counts were recorded for this clonotype. Its matching antigen is unknown. Libraries for TCRalpha and TCRbeta carried sample barcodes and unique molecular identifiers via 5'RACE. TCRdb reanalysed the 5' RACE reads using MiXCR and keeps one entry per CDR3 protein. The sample holds hundreds of thousands of distinct CDR3 sequences; more than 15% are singletons and the top ten take around 22%. Germline assignment: CDR1 SGHVS and CDR2 FQNEAQ. J gave up 4 bases and V 5 bases, and 11 bases lay outside the gene matches. The CDR3 loop spans 17 amino acids. The sequence was obtained from a man younger than 35 who had mild COVID-19 (a few samples of this study predate the infection). Cell type and time point are not known. The rearrangement uses TRBV7-8 and TRBJ2-1, with 10 bases matching TRBD2. Sequenced input: PBMCs or a T cell subset sorted from them (not recorded which). In DNA form, the CDR3 reads TGTGCCAGCAGCGCCCGTCCTATAGCGGGGGGTTACAATGAGCAGTTCTTC. It translates to CASSARPIAGGYNEQFF.